The sequence of this T cell receptor beta chain was determined in a study of blood T cell repertoires in COVID-19. For the study at large: Sources were T cells, B-cell-depleted T cells, or PBMCs; the material itself was cDNA or gDNA.

Residents of approximately 25 US areas, aged roughly 18 to 89 years, made up the participants. Allocation to cohorts depended on clinical history reported by the participants. Here immunoSEQ multiplex PCR was the method, and the copy in TCRdb shows in-frame clones only, minus some. The sample comprises about 260,000 clones, more than 85% of which are singletons, and 2.5% to 3% rests with the top ten. V dropped 0 bases and J dropped 6; count of bases not matched to a gene: 6. This CDR3 has 16 residues. Germline CDR1 SGHAT, CDR2 FQDESV (reference sequence). The gene calls are TRBV11-1 and TRBJ2-2; 8 positions agree with TRBD1. The specimen was PBMCs or T cells enriched from blood (not recorded which). The receptor was isolated from a man aged 35 to 55 who had been exposed to COVID-19. CDR3 sequence (DNA): TGTGCCAGCAGCTTAGCTTCAGGGGGCGCGTCCGGGGAGCTGTTTTTT. This translates into CASSLASGGASGELFF.